This is a list of T cell receptor beta chains from one sample in a study of T cell responses to AZD1222 COVID-19 vaccine. Sequencing used immunoSEQ multiplex PCR; TCRdb keeps in-frame clones, though not all of them. The repertoire holds roughly 160,000 clones, with about 92% as singletons. This sample comprised peripheral blood, obtained on day 0 of AZD1222 vaccination. All receptors derive from an adult in good health. Each CDR3 is given with its conserved first and last residue. Each record gives: V gene, CDR3 protein.

V: TRBV4-1; CDR3: CASSQDSTVNYGYTF
V: TRBV6-5; CDR3: CASIRDRANGVEQFF
V: TRBV19; CDR3: CASSRGLVETQYF
V: TRBV5-1; CDR3: CASSLVLQGIYEQYF
V: TRBV2; CDR3: CASSGDRRNQPQHF
V: TRBV7-9; CDR3: CASRRQGHGTGELFF
V: TRBV18; CDR3: CASSPGARGGAYNEQFF
V: TRBV30; CDR3: CAWTPTNEKLFF
V: TRBV4-1; CDR3: CASSQVQGLGTDTQYF
V: TRBV13; CDR3: CASSLGGGTGTDTQYF
V: TRBV7-2; CDR3: CASSLASRNSNQPQHF
V: TRBV6-5; CDR3: CASSFSGQGATEAFF
V: TRBV15; CDR3: CATSRAADRSAYEQYF
V: TRBV2; CDR3: CASSTGPGGTDTQYF
V: TRBV7-9; CDR3: CASSLIGSEAFF
V: TRBV16; CDR3: CASSQGTRLLGGYTF
V: TRBV5-5; CDR3: CASSLTPNQPQHF
V: TRBV28; CDR3: CASSPGTRNSPLHF
V: TRBV5-1; CDR3: CAGSCPGVYSPLHF
V: TRBV28; CDR3: CASGKQGTYEQYF
V: TRBV10-3; CDR3: CAISVERMNTEAFF
V: TRBV5-1; CDR3: CASSLGEEGTEAFF
V: TRBV6-5; CDR3: CASVLTGPYYGYTF
V: TRBV6-1; CDR3: CASSERRGRGSGDSNQPQHF
V: TRBV5-6; CDR3: CASSRIGAGGRQPQHF
V: TRBV29-1; CDR3: CSVEDQQGMIGYTF
V: TRBV18; CDR3: CASSPLAQETQYF
V: TRBV6-5; CDR3: CASSYRPIYGYTF
V: TRBV3-1/TRBV3-2; CDR3: CASSRTGPNYGYTF
V: TRBV12-3/TRBV12-4; CDR3: CASSPRTATEAFF
V: TRBV5-8; CDR3: CASSLGPRGQGATEAFF
V: TRBV10-2; CDR3: CASSGGRTSTGSSEAFF
V: TRBV7-3; CDR3: CASSDPGSGGADTQYF
V: TRBV4-1; CDR3: CASSQDRPPYNEQFF
V: TRBV30; CDR3: CAWSGRRTGGRESNQPQHF
V: TRBV28; CDR3: CASSGKRGSPYEQYF
V: TRBV5-6; CDR3: CASSRDRGETQYF
V: TRBV15; CDR3: CATSRDKYGYTF
V: TRBV10-1; CDR3: CASSDDRTINQPQHF
V: TRBV30; CDR3: CAWSGPTDTQYF
V: TRBV27; CDR3: CASNKLPSTDTQYF
V: TRBV5-4; CDR3: CASSLDLQHSPLHF
V: TRBV7-6; CDR3: CASSLARTSGGTQYF
V: TRBV6-5; CDR3: CASSNSGARTDTQYF